This T cell receptor beta chain was captured by sequencing in a study of CD8+CD57+ T cells in acquired aplastic anemia. Background on the study: Sorted CD4+ and CD8+ cell DNA averaged around 3.3 ug. Regarding the study as a whole: Researchers reported that CD8+ Simpson's diversity was not significantly different in patients versus controls.

Of note for this clonotype: Its antigen is unidentified.

Genomic DNA provided the template from which TCR beta VDJ and CDR3 profiles were obtained. MiXCR was run by TCRdb on the reads, yielding one entry per CDR3 protein. This sample has some 170,000 distinct CDR3 sequences, with around 63% found just once. Per the germline V gene, CDR1 is MNHEY and CDR2 is SVGEGT. This CDR3 contains 17 residues. The ends were cut back, 2 bases at V and 0 bases at J, with 16 bases in the middle. All patients picked for sequencing had shown, by flow cytometry, an expansion of CD8+CD57+ cells. Everyone among the patients had severe acquired aplastic anemia. Sequences were obtained from sorted CD4+, CD8+, or CD8+CD57+ T cells (not recorded which) from PBMCs. This chain joins TRBV6-2 or TRBV6-3 and TRBJ1-2; D not resolved. This TCR derives from a human donor with aplastic anemia. In nucleotides, the CDR3 is TGTGCCAGCAGTTACCCGGAGCTGCAGAGGGCTAACTATGGCTACACCTTC. It specifies CASSYPELQRANYGYTF.